This TCR beta chain originates from a study of blood T cell repertoires in COVID-19. Measured with immunoSEQ multiplex PCR; TCRdb has only the in-frame clones, and not every one. Among approximately 200,000 clones listed, roughly four fifths were seen once. Germline CDR1 LNHNV, CDR2 YYDKDF (reference sequence). The CDR3 spans 16 residues. J lost 2 bases, V lost 3 bases, and 9 bases had no gene match. This sequence was found in a man between 35 and 55 years old who had recovered from COVID-19. The J gene is TRBJ2-5, the V gene TRBV15; 7 bases agree with TRBD2. The sequenced sample was PBMCs or T cells enriched from blood (not recorded which). DNA for the CDR3: TGTGCCACCAGCAGGGGCCCGCGGGGGAGGCAAGAGACCCAGTACTTC. Translation gives CATSRGPRGRQETQYF.